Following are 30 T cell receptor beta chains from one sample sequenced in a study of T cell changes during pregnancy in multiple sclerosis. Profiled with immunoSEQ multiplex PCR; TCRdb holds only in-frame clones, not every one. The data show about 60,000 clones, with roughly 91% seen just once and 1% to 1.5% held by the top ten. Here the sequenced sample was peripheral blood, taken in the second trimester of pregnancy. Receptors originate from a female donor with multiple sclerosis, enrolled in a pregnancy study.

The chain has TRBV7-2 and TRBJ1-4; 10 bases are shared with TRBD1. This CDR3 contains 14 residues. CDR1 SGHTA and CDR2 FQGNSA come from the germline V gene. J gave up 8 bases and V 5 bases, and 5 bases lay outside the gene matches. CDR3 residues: CASSHGTGEEKLFF. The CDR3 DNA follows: TGTGCCAGCAGCCACGGGACAGGGGAGGAAAAACTGTTTTTT.

CDR3 in amino acids: CASSLVGGVRGLYGYTF. CDR3 nucleotide sequence: TGTGCCAGCAGCTTAGTCGGTGGCGTGCGGGGGCTCTATGGCTACACCTTC. The chain links TRBV7-8 to TRBJ1-2; a weak D match, TRBD1 (6 bases). In germline, CDR1 is SGHVS, CDR2 FQNEAQ. V dropped 1 base and J dropped 4 bases, with 19 bases sitting between them. The CDR3 consists of 17 residues.

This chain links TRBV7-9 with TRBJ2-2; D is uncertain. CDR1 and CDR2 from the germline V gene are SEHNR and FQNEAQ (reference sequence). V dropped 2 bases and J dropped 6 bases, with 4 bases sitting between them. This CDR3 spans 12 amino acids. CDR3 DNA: TGTGCCAGCAGCTTACGGGCCGGGGAGCTGTTTTTT. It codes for CASSLRAGELFF.

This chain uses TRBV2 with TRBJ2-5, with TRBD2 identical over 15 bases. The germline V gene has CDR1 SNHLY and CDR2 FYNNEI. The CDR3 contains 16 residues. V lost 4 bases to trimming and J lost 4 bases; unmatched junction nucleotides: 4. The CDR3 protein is CASSGTSGGAGETQYF. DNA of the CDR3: TGTGCCAGCAGTGGGACTAGCGGGGGGGCCGGAGAGACCCAGTACTTC.

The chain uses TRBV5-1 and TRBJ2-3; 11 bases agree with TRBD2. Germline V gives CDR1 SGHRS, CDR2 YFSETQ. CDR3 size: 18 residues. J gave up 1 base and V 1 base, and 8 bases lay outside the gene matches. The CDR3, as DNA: TGCGCCAGCAGCTTGAGTAGCGGGGGGGCCAGGGGCACAGATACGCAGTATTTT. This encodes CASSLSSGGARGTDTQYF.

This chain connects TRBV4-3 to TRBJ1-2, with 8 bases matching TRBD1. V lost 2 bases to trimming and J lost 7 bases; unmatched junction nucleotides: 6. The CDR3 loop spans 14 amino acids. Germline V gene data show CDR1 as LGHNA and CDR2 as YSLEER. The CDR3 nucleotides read TGCGCCAGCAGCCAAATTCAGGGGGCGGTTGGCTACACCTTC. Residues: CASSQIQGAVGYTF.

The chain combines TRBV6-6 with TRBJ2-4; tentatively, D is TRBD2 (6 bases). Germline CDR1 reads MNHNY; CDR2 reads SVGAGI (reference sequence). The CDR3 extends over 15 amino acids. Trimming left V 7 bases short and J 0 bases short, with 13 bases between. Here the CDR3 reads CASMVGLQAKNIQYF. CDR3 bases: TGTGCCAGCATGGTAGGACTACAAGCCAAAAACATTCAGTACTTC.

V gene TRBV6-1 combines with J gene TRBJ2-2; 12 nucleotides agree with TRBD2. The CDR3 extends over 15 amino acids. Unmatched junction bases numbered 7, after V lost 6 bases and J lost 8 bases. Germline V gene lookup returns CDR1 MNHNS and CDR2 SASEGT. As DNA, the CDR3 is TGTGCCAGCAGCTCGCTAGCGGGGGGGAGAGGGGAGCTGTTTTTT. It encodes CASSSLAGGRGELFF.

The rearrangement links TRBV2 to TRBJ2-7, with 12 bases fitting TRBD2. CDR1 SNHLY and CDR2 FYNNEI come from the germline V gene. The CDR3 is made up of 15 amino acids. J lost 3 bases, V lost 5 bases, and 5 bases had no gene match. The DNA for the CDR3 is TGTGCCAGCAGTCGACTAGCGGGGGCAATCTACGAGCAGTACTTC. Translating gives CASSRLAGAIYEQYF. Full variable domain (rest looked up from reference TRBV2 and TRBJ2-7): EPEVTQTPSHQVTQMGQEVILRCVPISNHLYFYWYRQILGQKVEFLVSFYNNEISEKSEIFDDQFSVERPDGSNFTLKIRSTKLEDSAMYFCASSRLAGAIYEQYFGPGTRLTVT.

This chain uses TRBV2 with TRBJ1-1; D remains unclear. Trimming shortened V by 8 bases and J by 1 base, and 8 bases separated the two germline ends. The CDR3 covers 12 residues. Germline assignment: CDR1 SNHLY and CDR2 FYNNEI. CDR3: CASRYRNTEAFF. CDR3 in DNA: TGTGCCAGCCGATACAGGAACACTGAAGCTTTCTTT.

This CDR3 reads CASSPPTGDSGNTIYF. CDR3 bases: TGTGCCAGCTCACCACCGACAGGAGACTCTGGAAACACCATATATTTT. The chain is built from TRBV18 and TRBJ1-3, with D maybe TRBD1 (6 bases). V was clipped by 0 bases and J by 0 bases, with 9 bases between them. The CDR3 covers 16 residues. CDR1 KGHSH and CDR2 LQKENI come from the germline V gene.

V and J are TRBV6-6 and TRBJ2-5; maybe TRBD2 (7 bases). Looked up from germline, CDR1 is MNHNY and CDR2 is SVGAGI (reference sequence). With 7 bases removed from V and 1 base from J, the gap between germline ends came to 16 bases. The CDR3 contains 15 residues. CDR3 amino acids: CASNGRTATQETQYF. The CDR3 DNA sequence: TGTGCCAGCAACGGGAGGACAGCTACCCAAGAGACCCAGTACTTC.

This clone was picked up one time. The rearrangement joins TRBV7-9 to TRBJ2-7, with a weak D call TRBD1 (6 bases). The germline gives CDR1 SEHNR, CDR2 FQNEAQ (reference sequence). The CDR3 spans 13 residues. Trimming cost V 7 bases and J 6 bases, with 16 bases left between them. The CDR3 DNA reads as TGTGCCAGCATCCGACAGGACCTCTCCGAGCAGTACTTC. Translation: CASIRQDLSEQYF.

The CDR3: CASSSLGGGAGELFF. The DNA of the CDR3 is TGTGCCAGCAGTTCTCTAGGCGGGGGGGCCGGGGAGCTGTTTTTT. This sequence joins TRBV27 and TRBJ2-2; 9 bases are a match to TRBD2. The germline gives CDR1 MNHEY, CDR2 SMNVEV (reference sequence). V shed 4 bases and J 6 bases; nucleotides not matched to a gene: 6. This CDR3 contains 15 residues.

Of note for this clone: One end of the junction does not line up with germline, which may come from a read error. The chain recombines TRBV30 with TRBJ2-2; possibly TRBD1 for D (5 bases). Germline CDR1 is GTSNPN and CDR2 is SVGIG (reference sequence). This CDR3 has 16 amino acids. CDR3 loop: CAWSVSRAGNPGELFF. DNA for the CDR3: TGTGCCTGGAGTGTTTCTAGGGCAGGGAACCCCGGGGAGCTGTTTTTT.

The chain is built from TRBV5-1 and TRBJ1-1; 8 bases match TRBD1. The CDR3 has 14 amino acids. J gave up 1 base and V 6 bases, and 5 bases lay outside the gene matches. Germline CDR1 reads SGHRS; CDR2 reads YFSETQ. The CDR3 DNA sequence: TGCGCCAGCACGAATACAGGGGGGAACACTGAAGCTTTCTTT. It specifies CASTNTGGNTEAFF.

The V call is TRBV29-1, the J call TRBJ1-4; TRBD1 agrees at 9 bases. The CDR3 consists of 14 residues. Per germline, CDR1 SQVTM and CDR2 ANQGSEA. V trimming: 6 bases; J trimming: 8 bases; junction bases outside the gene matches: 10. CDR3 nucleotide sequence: TGCAGCGTCGCGAAACAGGGGGCCGGGGAAAAACTGTTTTTT. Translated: CSVAKQGAGEKLFF.

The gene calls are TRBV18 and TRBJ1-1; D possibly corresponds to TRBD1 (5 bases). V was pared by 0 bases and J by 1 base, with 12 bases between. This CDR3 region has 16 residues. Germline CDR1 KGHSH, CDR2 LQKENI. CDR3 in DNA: TGTGCCAGCTCACCACCGATCAGGGAAGGGAACACTGAAGCTTTCTTT. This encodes CASSPPIREGNTEAFF.

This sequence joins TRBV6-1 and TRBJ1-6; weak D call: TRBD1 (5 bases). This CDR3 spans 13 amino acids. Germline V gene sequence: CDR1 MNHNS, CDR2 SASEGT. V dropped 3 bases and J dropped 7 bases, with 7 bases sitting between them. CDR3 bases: TGTGCCAGCAGTGAGGGGGGGAATTCACCCCTCCACTTT. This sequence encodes CASSEGGNSPLHF.

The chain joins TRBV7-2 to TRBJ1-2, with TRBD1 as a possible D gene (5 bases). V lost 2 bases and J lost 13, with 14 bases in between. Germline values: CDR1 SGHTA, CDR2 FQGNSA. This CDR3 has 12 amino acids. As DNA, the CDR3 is TGTGCCAGCAGCTTACGGGCAGGGATCTCCACCTTC. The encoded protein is CASSLRAGISTF.

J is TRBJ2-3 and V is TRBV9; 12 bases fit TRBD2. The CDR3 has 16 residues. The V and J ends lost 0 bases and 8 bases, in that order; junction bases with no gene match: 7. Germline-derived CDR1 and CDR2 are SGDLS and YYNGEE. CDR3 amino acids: CASSVETSGGRGTQYF. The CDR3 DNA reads TGTGCCAGCAGCGTAGAGACTAGCGGGGGTAGGGGTACGCAGTATTTT. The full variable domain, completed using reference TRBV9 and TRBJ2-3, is DSGVTQTPKHLITATGQRVTLRCSPRSGDLSVYWYQQSLDQGLQFLIQYYNGEERAKGNILERFSAQQFPDLHSELNLSSLELGDSALYFCASSVETSGGRGTQYFGPGTRLTVL.

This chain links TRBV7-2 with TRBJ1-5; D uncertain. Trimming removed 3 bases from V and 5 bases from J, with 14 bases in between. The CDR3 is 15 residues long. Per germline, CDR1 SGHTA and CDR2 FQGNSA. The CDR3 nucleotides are TGTGCCAGCAGCTTGAGCCCGGGAGAGTATCAGCCCCAGCATTTT. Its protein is CASSLSPGEYQPQHF.

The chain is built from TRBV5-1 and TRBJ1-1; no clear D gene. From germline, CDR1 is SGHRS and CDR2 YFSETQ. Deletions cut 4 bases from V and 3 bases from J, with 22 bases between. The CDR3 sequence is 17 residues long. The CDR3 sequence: CASSLSPWGRGDTEAFF. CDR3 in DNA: TGCGCCAGCAGCCTGTCCCCGTGGGGTCGCGGGGACACTGAAGCTTTCTTT.

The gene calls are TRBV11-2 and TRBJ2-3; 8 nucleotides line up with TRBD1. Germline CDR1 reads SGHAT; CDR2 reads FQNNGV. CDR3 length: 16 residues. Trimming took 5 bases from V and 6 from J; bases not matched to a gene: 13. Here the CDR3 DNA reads TGTGCCAGCAGCGACCGGACAGGGTTAGCTGCGGATACGCAGTATTTT. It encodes CASSDRTGLAADTQYF.

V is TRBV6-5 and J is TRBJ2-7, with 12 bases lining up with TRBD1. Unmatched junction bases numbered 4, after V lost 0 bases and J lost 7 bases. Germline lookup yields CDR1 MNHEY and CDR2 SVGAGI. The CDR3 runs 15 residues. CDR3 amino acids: CASSYSGQGAGEQYF. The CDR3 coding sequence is TGTGCCAGCAGTTACTCGGGACAGGGGGCTGGGGAGCAGTACTTC.

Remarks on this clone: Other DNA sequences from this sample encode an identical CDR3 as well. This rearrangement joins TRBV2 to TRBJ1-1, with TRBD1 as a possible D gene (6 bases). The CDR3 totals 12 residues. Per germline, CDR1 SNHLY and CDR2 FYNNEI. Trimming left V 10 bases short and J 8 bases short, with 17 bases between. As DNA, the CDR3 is TGTGCCACCAGGGGTCGACAACCCGAAGCTTTCTTT. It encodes CATRGRQPEAFF.

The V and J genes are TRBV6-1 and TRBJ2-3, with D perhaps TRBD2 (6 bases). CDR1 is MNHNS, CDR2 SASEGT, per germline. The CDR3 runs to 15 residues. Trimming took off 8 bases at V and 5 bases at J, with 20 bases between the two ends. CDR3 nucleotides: TGTGCCAGCGTTTTACTCGGGGGTGGAAAAGATACGCAGTATTTT. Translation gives CASVLLGGGKDTQYF.

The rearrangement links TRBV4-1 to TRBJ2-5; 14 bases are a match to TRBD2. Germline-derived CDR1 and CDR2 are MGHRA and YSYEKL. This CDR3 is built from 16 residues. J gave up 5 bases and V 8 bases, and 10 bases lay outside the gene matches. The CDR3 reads CASALLRTSGGETQYF. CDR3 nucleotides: TGCGCCAGCGCTCTGTTAAGGACTAGCGGGGGGGAGACCCAGTACTTC.

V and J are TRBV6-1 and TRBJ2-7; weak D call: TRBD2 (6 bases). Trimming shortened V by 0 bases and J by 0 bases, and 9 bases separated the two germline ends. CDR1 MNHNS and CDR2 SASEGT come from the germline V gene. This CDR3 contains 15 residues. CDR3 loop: CASSEAGGTSYEQYF. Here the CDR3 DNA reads TGTGCCAGCAGTGAAGCCGGCGGGACCTCCTACGAGCAGTACTTC.

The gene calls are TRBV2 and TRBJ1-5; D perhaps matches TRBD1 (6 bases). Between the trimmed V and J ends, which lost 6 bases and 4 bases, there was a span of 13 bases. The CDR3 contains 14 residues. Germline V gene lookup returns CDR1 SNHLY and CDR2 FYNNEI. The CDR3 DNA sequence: TGTGCCAGCAGGGGGGGGCGCCTAAATCAGCCCCAGCATTTT. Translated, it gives CASRGGRLNQPQHF.